These T cell receptor beta chains were read from a single sample in a study of blood T cell repertoires in COVID-19. The protocol was immunoSEQ multiplex PCR, while the TCRdb copy is restricted to in-frame clones and leaves out a portion. This table holds about 140,000 clones, about 83% found once. Sequenced input: peripheral blood. Receptors originate from a human donor in a cohort sampled during active COVID-19. The CDR3 runs from the conserved cysteine through the conserved F or W. The D gene is left open where the match is weak. Not all rows give a size; the values are once, few, many and, for expanded clones, a class.

v_call	j_call	d_call	clone_size	cdr3_nt	cdr3_aa
TRBV5-5	TRBJ2-2	TRBD2	NA	TGTGCCAGCAGCTTCGGCGGGGGGAACACCGGGGAGCTGTTTTTT	CASSFGGGNTGELFF
TRBV2	TRBJ2-7	NA	NA	TGTGCCAGCAGTGAGGGGCTAGGGTTCTACGAGCAGTACTTC	CASSEGLGFYEQYF
TRBV30	TRBJ2-1	NA	NA	TGTGCCTGGTTAGCGGCGGAGGGTTTGGAGCAGTTCTTC	CAWLAAEGLEQFF
TRBV9	TRBJ1-1	NA	many	TGTGCCAGCAGCCCACGAGGGAGGGATGAAGCTTTCTTT	CASSPRGRDEAFF
TRBV30	TRBJ1-1	NA	once	TGTGCCTGGAGTGTATCCCGCTTCAGAGGCACTGAAGCTTTCTTT	CAWSVSRFRGTEAFF
TRBV27	TRBJ2-7	NA	NA	TGTGCCAGCAGTTTAGTAACAGGGAGCTACGAGCAGTACTTC	CASSLVTGSYEQYF
TRBV9	TRBJ2-3	NA	NA	TGTGCCAGCAGCGCCCTGTCAGATACGCAGTATTTT	CASSALSDTQYF
TRBV7-9	TRBJ1-1	TRBD1	NA	TGTGCCAGCAGCCGAGGACAGGGGAAAGACACTGAAGCTTTCTTT	CASSRGQGKDTEAFF
TRBV4-3	TRBJ2-7	TRBD1	NA	TGCGCCAGCAGCCAAGATCTGGCAGGGGGCTTTTACGAGCAGTACTTC	CASSQDLAGGFYEQYF
TRBV27	TRBJ2-1	TRBD2	NA	TGTGCCAGCAGTTTCGGCGGGGGGTCCAGGAATGAGCAGTTCTTC	CASSFGGGSRNEQFF
TRBV28	TRBJ2-5	NA	NA	TGTGCCAGCAGTTTCCTCTCGGGGAGGCAAGAGACCCAGTACTTC	CASSFLSGRQETQYF
TRBV19	TRBJ2-1	TRBD2	NA	TGTGCCAGTAGTATCTTAAGCGGGGGTCGGAATGAGCAGTTCTTC	CASSILSGGRNEQFF
TRBV30	TRBJ2-7	NA	NA	TGTGCCTGGAGTACTCGGACAGAAGGCTACGAGCAGTACTTC	CAWSTRTEGYEQYF
TRBV5-1	TRBJ2-5	TRBD2	NA	TGCGCCAGCAGCCAGGGACTAGCGGGGGCTATTCAAGAGACCCAGTACTTC	CASSQGLAGAIQETQYF
TRBV11-1	TRBJ2-7	TRBD2	NA	TGTGCCAGCAGCGACCGGGGGACTAGCTACGAGCAGTACTTC	CASSDRGTSYEQYF
TRBV6-5	TRBJ2-1	TRBD2	NA	TGTGCCAGCAGGCCTAGCGGGCTCTACAATGAGCAGTTCTTC	CASRPSGLYNEQFF
TRBV28	TRBJ2-7	NA	NA	TGTGCCAGCAGTACCTACTCCCGTCACGAGCAGTACTTC	CASSTYSRHEQYF
TRBV9	TRBJ1-1	NA	NA	TGTGCCAGCAGCGTAGGCCCGGATAACAGTTCGGCTTTCTTT	CASSVGPDNSSAFF
TRBV5-1	TRBJ1-6	TRBD1	NA	TGCGCCAGCAGCCCTACAGGGGACGAATCCTATAATTCACCCCTCCACTTT	CASSPTGDESYNSPLHF
TRBV21-1	TRBJ2-1	NA	NA	TGTGCCAGCAGCAATTACGGGAATGAGCAGTTCTTC	CASSNYGNEQFF
TRBV5-1	TRBJ2-7	TRBD1	NA	TGCGCCAGCAGCTTGTCCGGGACAGGGGGCGACGAGCAGTACTTC	CASSLSGTGGDEQYF
TRBV9	TRBJ1-1	TRBD1	once	TGTGCCAGCAGCCCCGGGACAGCCGAATGGAACACTGAAGCTTTCTTT	CASSPGTAEWNTEAFF
TRBV21-1	TRBJ1-2	NA	NA	TGTGCCAGCAGCAAAGCGCTCCGGGACAGGGGGAACTATGGCTACACCTTC	CASSKALRDRGNYGYTF
TRBV9	TRBJ1-2	NA	NA	TGTGCCAGCAGCGCCTCGGGCTATGGCTACACCTTC	CASSASGYGYTF
TRBV5-1	TRBJ2-7	NA	few	TGCGCCAGCAGCTCCGGTGGTACCTTCTACGAGCAGTACTTC	CASSSGGTFYEQYF
TRBV30	TRBJ1-2	TRBD1	NA	TGTGCCTGGAGGGTCCCAGGGGGATATGGCTACACCTTC	CAWRVPGGYGYTF
TRBV7-2	TRBJ1-5	TRBD1	NA	TGTGCCAGCAGCTTAGGGGCAGGGGGTCATCAGCCCCAGCATTTT	CASSLGAGGHQPQHF
TRBV7-2	TRBJ2-7	TRBD1	NA	TGTGCCAGCAGCTTAGGGGCGACAGGGGCCTACGAGCAGTACTTC	CASSLGATGAYEQYF
TRBV30	TRBJ1-2	NA	NA	TGTGCCTGGAGTGCAGCGGACAGACGTGGGTATGGCTACACCTTC	CAWSAADRRGYGYTF
TRBV30	TRBJ1-4	NA	NA	TGTGCCTGGAGTGAGCGGAGGTCTACAACTAATGAAAAACTGTTTTTT	CAWSERRSTTNEKLFF
TRBV11-3	TRBJ2-5	TRBD1	NA	TGTGCCAGCAGCTTACAGGGGGCGGGACAAGAGACCCAGTACTTC	CASSLQGAGQETQYF